The 8 T cell receptor beta chains presented below share a single source sample, sequenced in a study of cytomegalovirus exposure and HLA in healthy donors. 60 Vbeta and 13 Jbeta primers were used in PCR. Here immunoSEQ multiplex PCR was the method, and the copy in TCRdb shows in-frame clones only, minus some. The sample lists about 170,000 clones; approximately 84% were seen once. Sequenced material: PBMCs. The receptors derive from a man aged 25-45 years in good health and CMV-seropositive.

The J gene is TRBJ2-7, the V gene TRBV7-2, with 8 bases matching TRBD2. The CDR3 contains 14 residues. CDR1 SGHTA and CDR2 FQGNSA come from the germline V gene. V dropped 4 bases and J dropped 1; count of bases not matched to a gene: 3. The CDR3 DNA is TGTGCCAGCAGCTCCGGGGGGGGGTCCTACGAGCAGTACTTC. Translating gives CASSSGGGSYEQYF.

The chain recombines TRBV6-5 with TRBJ2-2; D unclear. CDR1 is MNHEY, CDR2 SVGAGI, per germline. The CDR3 runs to 13 residues. Trimming pared 2 bases from V and 3 bases from J, leaving 4 bases between. CDR3 DNA: TGTGCCAGCAGTTACCTAGACACCGGGGAGCTGTTTTTT. The encoded protein is CASSYLDTGELFF.

The rearrangement uses TRBV29-1 and TRBJ2-3; 7 bases line up with TRBD1. J lost 2 bases, V lost 7 bases, and 15 bases had no gene match. Germline V lookup: CDR1 SQVTM, CDR2 ANQGSEA. The CDR3 contains 16 residues. This chain's CDR3 is CSACSPGQKTTDTQYF. CDR3 DNA sequence: TGCAGCGCCTGCTCTCCGGGACAGAAAACCACAGATACGCAGTATTTT.

This chain connects TRBV13 to TRBJ2-5, with TRBD2 matching 8 bases. Germline CDR1 is PRHDT and CDR2 is FYEKMQ (reference sequence). The V segment lost 3 bases and the J segment 0 bases; nucleotides outside the gene matches: 12. The CDR3 covers 18 residues. CDR3 bases: TGTGCCAGCAGCTTGGGGCCTTCTAGCGGGCCACACCAAGAGACCCAGTACTTC. Translating gives CASSLGPSSGPHQETQYF.

The chain recombines TRBV11-2 with TRBJ1-1, with no clear D. Germline CDR1 and CDR2: SGHAT and FQNNGV. This CDR3 spans 12 amino acids. Trimming pared 5 bases from V and 7 bases from J, leaving 11 bases between. CDR3 sequence reads: CASSRITYEAFF. CDR3 coding DNA: TGTGCCAGCAGCCGCATCACTTATGAAGCTTTCTTT. Full variable domain (rest looked up from reference TRBV11-2 and TRBJ1-1): EAGVAQSPRYKIIEKRQSVAFWCNPISGHATLYWYQQILGQGPKLLIQFQNNGVVDDSQLPKDRFSAERLKGVDSTLKIQPAKLEDSAVYLCASSRITYEAFFGQGTRLTVV.

The chain links TRBV2 to TRBJ2-2; 11 positions agree with TRBD2. This CDR3 comprises 15 residues. Germline assignment: CDR1 SNHLY and CDR2 FYNNEI. The V gene end was trimmed by 6 bases and the J gene end by 4 bases; junction bases not matched to a gene: 4. The CDR3: CASRGTSGFTGELFF. CDR3 DNA: TGTGCCAGCAGAGGGACTAGCGGATTCACCGGGGAGCTGTTTTTT. The entire variable domain, with the rest obtained from reference TRBV2 and TRBJ2-2, is as follows: EPEVTQTPSHQVTQMGQEVILRCVPISNHLYFYWYRQILGQKVEFLVSFYNNEISEKSEIFDDQFSVERPDGSNFTLKIRSTKLEDSAMYFCASRGTSGFTGELFFGEGSRLTVL.

A note on this clone: Its ends do not fully match the called genes, so a read error is possible. Distinct nucleotide sequences in the sample also encode this CDR3. This sequence joins TRBV7-9 and TRBJ1-1, with 7 bases lining up with TRBD1. Germline V lookup: CDR1 SEHNR, CDR2 FQNEAQ (reference sequence). This CDR3 has 16 amino acids. CDR3: CASSLAAGGMNTEAFF. The CDR3 DNA sequence: TGCGCCAGCAGCTTAGCGGCAGGGGGAATGAACACTGAAGCTTTCTTT.

This clone was observed a few times. The V and J genes are TRBV5-6 and TRBJ1-3; TRBD1 matches at 7 bases. V shed 2 bases and J 0 bases; nucleotides not matched to a gene: 5. The CDR3 length is 16 residues. Germline lookup yields CDR1 SGHDT and CDR2 YYEEEE. The CDR3 region has the DNA TGTGCCAGCAGCTTCAGGGACAGCTACTCTGGAAACACCATATATTTT. Protein sequence: CASSFRDSYSGNTIYF. Drawing the rest from reference TRBV5-6 and TRBJ1-3, the complete variable domain is DAGVTQSPTHLIKTRGQQVTLRCSPKSGHDTVSWYQQALGQGPQFIFQYYEEEERQRGNFPDRFSGHQFPNYSSELNVNALLLGDSALYLCASSFRDSYSGNTIYFGEGSWLTVV.